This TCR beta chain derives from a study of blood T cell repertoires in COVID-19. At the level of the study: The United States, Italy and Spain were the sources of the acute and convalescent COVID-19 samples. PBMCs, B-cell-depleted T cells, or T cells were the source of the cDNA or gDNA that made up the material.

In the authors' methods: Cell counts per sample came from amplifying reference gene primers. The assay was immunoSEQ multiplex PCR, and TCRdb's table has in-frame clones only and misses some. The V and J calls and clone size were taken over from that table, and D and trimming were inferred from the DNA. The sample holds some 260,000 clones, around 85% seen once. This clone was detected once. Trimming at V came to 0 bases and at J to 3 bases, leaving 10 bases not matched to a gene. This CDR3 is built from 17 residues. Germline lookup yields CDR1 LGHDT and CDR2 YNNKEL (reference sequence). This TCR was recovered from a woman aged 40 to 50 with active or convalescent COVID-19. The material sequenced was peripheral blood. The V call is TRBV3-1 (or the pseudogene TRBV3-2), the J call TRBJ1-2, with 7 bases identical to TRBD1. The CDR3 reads CASSQEALGGMHYGYTF. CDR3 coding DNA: TGTGCCAGCAGCCAAGAGGCCCTAGGGGGCATGCACTATGGCTACACCTTC.